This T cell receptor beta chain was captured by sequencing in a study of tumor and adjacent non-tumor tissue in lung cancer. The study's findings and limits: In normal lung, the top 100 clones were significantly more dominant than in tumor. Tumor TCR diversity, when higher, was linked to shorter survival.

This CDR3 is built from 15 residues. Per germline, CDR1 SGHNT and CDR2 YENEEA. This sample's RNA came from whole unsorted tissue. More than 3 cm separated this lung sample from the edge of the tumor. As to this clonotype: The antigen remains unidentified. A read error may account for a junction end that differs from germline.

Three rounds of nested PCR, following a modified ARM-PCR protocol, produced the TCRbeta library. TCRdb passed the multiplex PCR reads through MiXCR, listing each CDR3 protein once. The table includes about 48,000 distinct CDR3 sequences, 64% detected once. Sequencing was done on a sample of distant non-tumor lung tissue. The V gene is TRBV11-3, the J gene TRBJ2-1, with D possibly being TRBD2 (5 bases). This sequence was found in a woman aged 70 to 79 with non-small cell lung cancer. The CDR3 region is CASSLGDTFYNEQFF. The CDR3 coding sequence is TGTGCCAGCAGCTTGGGAGATACCTTCTACAACGAGCAATTCTTC.